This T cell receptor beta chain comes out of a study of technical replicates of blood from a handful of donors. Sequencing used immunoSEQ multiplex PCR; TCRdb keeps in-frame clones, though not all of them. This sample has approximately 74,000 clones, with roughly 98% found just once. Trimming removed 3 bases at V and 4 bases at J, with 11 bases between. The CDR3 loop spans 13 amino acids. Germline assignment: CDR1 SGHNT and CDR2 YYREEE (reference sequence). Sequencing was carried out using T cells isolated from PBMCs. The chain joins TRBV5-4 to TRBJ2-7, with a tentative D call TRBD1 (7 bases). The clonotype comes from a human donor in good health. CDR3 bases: TGTGCCAGCAGCTGGCGGGACAGATACGAGCAGTACTTC. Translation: CASSWRDRYEQYF.